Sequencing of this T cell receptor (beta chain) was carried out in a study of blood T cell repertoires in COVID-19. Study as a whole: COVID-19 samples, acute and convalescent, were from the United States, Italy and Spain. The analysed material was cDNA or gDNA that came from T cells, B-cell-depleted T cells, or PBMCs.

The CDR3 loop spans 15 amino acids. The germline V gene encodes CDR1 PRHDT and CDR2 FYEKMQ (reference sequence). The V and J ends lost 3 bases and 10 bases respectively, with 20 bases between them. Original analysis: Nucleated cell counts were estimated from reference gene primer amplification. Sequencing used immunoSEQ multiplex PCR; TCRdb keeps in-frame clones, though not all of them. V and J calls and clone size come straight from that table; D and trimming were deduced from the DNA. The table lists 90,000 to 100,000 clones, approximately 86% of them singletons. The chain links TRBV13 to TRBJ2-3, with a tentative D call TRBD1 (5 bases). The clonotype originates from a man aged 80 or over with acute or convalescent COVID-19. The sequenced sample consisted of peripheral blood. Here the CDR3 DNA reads TGTGCCAGCAGCTTTTCCCAGAAGGGGATGAATCCGCAGTATTTT. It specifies CASSFSQKGMNPQYF.